The 21 T cell receptor beta chains below all came from one sample that was sequenced in a study of blood T cells in healthy people across ages. With a J-beta primer mix and a sample-barcoded 5' primer, a second PCR ran 7 to 11 cycles. TCRdb reanalysed the 5' RACE reads using MiXCR and keeps one entry per CDR3 protein. The data hold roughly 1.9 million distinct CDR3 sequences, with about 39% observed a single time. Sequenced: blood. These receptors came from a human donor in good health.

This clonotype was counted only a few times. The CDR3 coding sequence is TGTGCCAGCAGCTCGCAGGGTTGGTGGGAGACCCAGTACTTC. Amino acid sequence: CASSSQGWWETQYF. The chain couples TRBV7-7 to TRBJ2-5, with a possible D match to TRBD1 (5 bases). CDR3 length: 14 residues. The V gene's germline CDR1 is SSHAT and CDR2 FNYEAQ (reference sequence). The V gene lost 4 bases and the J gene lost 5 bases, with 14 bases spanning the gap.

This clonotype was seen a few times. The V and J genes are TRBV7-9 and TRBJ1-2, with 7 bases matching TRBD1. The CDR3 loop spans 14 amino acids. Per germline, CDR1 SEHNR and CDR2 FQNEAQ (reference sequence). The V gene end was trimmed by 2 bases and the J gene end by 8 bases; junction bases not matched to a gene: 8. CDR3 coding DNA: TGTGCCAGCAGCTTATCCATTTGGGACAGCGGCTACACCTTC. Protein: CASSLSIWDSGYTF.

The rearrangement uses TRBV5-1 and TRBJ2-5; 10 nucleotides line up with TRBD1. Per germline, CDR1 SGHRS and CDR2 YFSETQ. The CDR3 length is 15 residues. The trim removed 5 bases at V and 3 bases at J, leaving 7 bases unmatched. CDR3 amino acids: CASRLDGTGEETQYF. The CDR3 coding sequence is TGCGCCAGCAGGCTTGACGGGACAGGGGAAGAGACCCAGTACTTC.

This chain joins TRBV6-2 or TRBV6-3 and TRBJ2-1; D is perhaps TRBD2 (6 bases). Trimming removed 3 bases from V and 8 bases from J, with 20 bases in between. Per the germline V gene, CDR1 is MNHEY and CDR2 is SVGEGT. The CDR3 spans 16 residues. The CDR3, as DNA: TGTGCCAGCAGTTATAGACAACAGCCCCGCGGGGATGAGCAGTTCTTC. Translated: CASSYRQQPRGDEQFF.

The chain links TRBV29-1 to TRBJ2-5, with a tentative D call TRBD1 (6 bases). The DNA end lines up better with TRBJ2-7; the J call may be wrong. The CDR3 totals 12 residues. CDR1 is SQVTM and CDR2 is ANQGSEA in the germline V gene. The CDR3 reads CSVVGAEDEQYF. The DNA for the CDR3 is TGCAGCGTTGTGGGGGCCGAGGACGAGCAGTACTTC.

This clonotype came up many times. The rearrangement uses TRBV20-1 and TRBJ1-1; no definite D call. V was shortened by 5 bases and J by 4 bases, with 8 bases between the two germline ends. This CDR3 contains 11 residues. Germline CDR1 and CDR2: DFQATT and SNEGSKA (reference sequence). DNA for the CDR3: TGCAGTGCTGGCTTTACCACTGAAGCTTTCTTT. It specifies CSAGFTTEAFF.

Only a few counts were recorded for this clonotype. The chain joins TRBV5-1 to TRBJ1-1; D call uncertain. CDR3 length: 15 amino acids. Trimming stripped 2 bases from V and 11 bases from J, with 22 bases between. The germline V gene has CDR1 SGHRS and CDR2 YFSETQ. This CDR3 is CASSLWTPDAGEAFF. CDR3 sequence (DNA): TGCGCCAGCAGCTTATGGACGCCTGACGCTGGGGAGGCTTTCTTT.

About this clonotype itself: Sequence at one end of the junction differs from germline and may be a read error. The rearrangement uses TRBV6-1 and TRBJ1-2; 9 nucleotides line up with TRBD1. CDR1 is MNHNS and CDR2 is SASEGT in the germline V gene. This CDR3 contains 16 residues. The CDR3 loop is CTSSPGTGYANYGYTF. The CDR3, as DNA: TGTACCAGCAGTCCCGGGACAGGGTACGCTAACTATGGCTACACCTTC.

The V gene is TRBV10-3, the J gene TRBJ2-1; 15 bases align to TRBD2. Germline V gene lookup returns CDR1 ENHRY and CDR2 SYGVKD. The CDR3 is 20 amino acids. V lost 4 bases to trimming and J lost 0 bases; unmatched junction nucleotides: 10. CDR3 protein: CAISGTGTSGGQSSYNEQFF. Written as DNA, the CDR3 is TGTGCCATCAGTGGTACCGGGACTAGCGGGGGGCAGAGCTCCTACAATGAGCAGTTCTTC.

The rearrangement links TRBV5-1 to TRBJ2-7, with D uncertain. CDR1 is SGHRS and CDR2 is YFSETQ in the germline V gene. The CDR3 loop spans 14 amino acids. Trimming took 2 bases from V and 2 from J, leaving 11 bases between them. The CDR3 bases are TGCGCCAGCAGCTTAGGGCGCCAAGCCTACGAGCAGTACTTC. Translation: CASSLGRQAYEQYF.

There are a few counts of this clonotype. The CDR3 DNA is TGTGCCAGCACCGGGTACTCGAGACGACAGCCCCAGCATTTT. Its protein is CASTGYSRRQPQHF. This chain joins TRBV6-2 or TRBV6-3 and TRBJ1-5, with D unresolved. Trimming removed 7 bases at V and 7 bases at J, with 17 bases between. Germline V gives CDR1 MNHEY, CDR2 SVGEGT. CDR3 length: 14 residues.

The chain recombines TRBV12-5 with TRBJ1-4; D remains unclear. Trimming shortened V by 1 base and J by 2 bases, and 5 bases separated the two germline ends. The CDR3 length is 14 residues. CDR1 is LGHNT, CDR2 FRNRAP, per germline. The CDR3 DNA is TGTGCTAGTGGTTTGGGGGTTACTAATGAAAAACTGTTTTTT. Its protein is CASGLGVTNEKLFF.

This clonotype was counted between two and nine times. The rearrangement links TRBV6-6 to TRBJ2-7; a weak D match, TRBD1 (5 bases). Trimming shortened V by 2 bases and J by 3 bases, and 14 bases separated the two germline ends. This CDR3 is 15 amino acids long. Per germline, CDR1 MNHNY and CDR2 SVGAGI (reference sequence). The CDR3 region has the DNA TGTGCCAGCAGTTACGGGCAGGGATTAATCTACGAGCAGTACTTC. It encodes CASSYGQGLIYEQYF.

This clonotype occurred a few times. The chain combines TRBV4-1 with TRBJ2-5; no firm D call. Germline V gene data show CDR1 as MGHRA and CDR2 as YSYEKL. This CDR3 has 12 amino acids. V was clipped by 0 bases and J by 11 bases, with 10 bases between them. The chain's CDR3 is CASSQDRVEQYF. As DNA, the CDR3 is TGCGCCAGCAGCCAAGATAGAGTGGAGCAGTACTTC.

The chain carries TRBV6-1 and TRBJ2-3; 9 bases are shared with TRBD2. The J segment lost 2 bases and the V segment lost 1 base, leaving 7 bases of the junction unmatched. Germline values: CDR1 MNHNS, CDR2 SASEGT. CDR3 length: 17 residues. The CDR3 region is CASSEDLAGTSTDTQYF. In DNA, the CDR3 is TGTGCCAGCAGTGAAGATCTAGCGGGGACCTCCACAGATACGCAGTATTTT.

CDR3 amino acids: CASSQDLANQPQYF. The DNA of the CDR3 is TGCGCCAGCAGCCAAGATCTGGCCAATCAGCCCCAGTACTTC. The V and J genes are TRBV4-3 and TRBJ2-5; D gene ambiguous. From germline, CDR1 is LGHNA and CDR2 YSLEER. This CDR3 contains 14 residues. Trimming left V 0 bases short and J 9 bases short, with 14 bases between.

V usage is TRBV27 and J usage is TRBJ1-6; D might be TRBD1 (6 bases). Trimming removed 6 bases from V and 7 bases from J, with 13 bases in between. In germline, CDR1 is MNHEY, CDR2 SMNVEV (reference sequence). The CDR3 loop spans 14 amino acids. The CDR3 sequence: CASRPGTRNSPLHF. CDR3 in DNA: TGTGCCAGCAGACCCGGGACAAGGAATTCACCCCTCCACTTT.

The rearrangement uses TRBV2 and TRBJ2-7; tentative D call: TRBD2 (5 bases). This CDR3 region has 15 residues. The V gene's germline CDR1 is SNHLY and CDR2 FYNNEI. Between the trimmed V and J ends, which lost 6 bases and 4 bases, there was a span of 19 bases. This CDR3 is CASSEGALRGYEQYF. CDR3 in DNA: TGTGCCAGCAGCGAGGGAGCACTTCGGGGATACGAGCAGTACTTC.

The table lists this clonotype with a few counts. This rearrangement joins TRBV2 to TRBJ2-1; D possibly corresponds to TRBD2 (7 bases). There are 12 residues in the CDR3. V was cut by 6 bases and J by 7 bases, with 10 bases left in between. Germline CDR1 is SNHLY and CDR2 is FYNNEI. The CDR3 protein is CASRGGRNEQFF. CDR3 nucleotide sequence: TGTGCCAGCAGGGGGGGGCGGAATGAGCAGTTCTTC. Full variable domain (outside the CDR3, taken from reference TRBV2 and TRBJ2-1): EPEVTQTPSHQVTQMGQEVILRCVPISNHLYFYWYRQILGQKVEFLVSFYNNEISEKSEIFDDQFSVERPDGSNFTLKIRSTKLEDSAMYFCASRGGRNEQFFGPGTRLTVL.

The chain employs TRBV12-3 or TRBV12-4 and TRBJ2-7, with D uncertain. CDR3 length: 13 amino acids. With 4 bases removed from V and 1 base from J, the gap between germline ends came to 8 bases. CDR3 coding DNA: TGTGCCAGCAGTTGGGCCGAGTCCTACGAGCAGTACTTC. It is translated as CASSWAESYEQYF.

This rearrangement joins TRBV3-1 to TRBJ1-2; D is unclear. Per the germline V gene, CDR1 is LGHDT and CDR2 is YNNKEL (reference sequence). V lost 4 bases, J lost 8 bases, and 17 bases lay in between. The CDR3 contains 14 residues. The CDR3 sequence is CASSPSALVKGYTF. The CDR3 bases are TGTGCCAGCAGCCCCTCGGCCCTGGTAAAAGGCTACACCTTC.